This T cell receptor beta chain derives from a study of T cells in Graves' hyperthyroidism and ophthalmopathy (dated by TCRdb to between 2018 and 2021). As for the study more broadly: Peripheral blood was collected at initial diagnosis, before any treatment. An independent validation cohort of 18 to 20 hyperthyroidism patients and 17 patients who later progressed to ophthalmopathy tested prospective prediction of ophthalmopathy. After blood sampling, hyperthyroidism patients were treated with methimazole at a starting dose of 30 mg daily, and ophthalmopathy patients were treated with high-dose intravenous methylprednisolone. The 100 discovery patients were randomly split 7:3 into training and test sets. In more than five Graves' hyperthyroidism patients, the study also compared T-cell repertoires from thyroid tissue with T-cell repertoires from blood. TCR Vbeta CDR3 sequencing of some 140 peripheral blood samples (under 45 ophthalmopathy, about 80 hyperthyroidism and roughly 17 progressor patients) is reported in the paper. To identify TCR V-J signatures that set the groups apart, the researchers used a discovery cohort of about a hundred patients, made up of under 50 with Graves' ophthalmopathy and around 58 with stable Graves' hyperthyroidism.

V is cut by 4 bases and J by 2 bases, and the space between the germline ends is 9 bases. From the cysteine through the phenylalanine, the CDR3 covers 14 amino acids. Of the read, only the CDR3 DNA is kept; its 42 bases are in frame from base 1. In the germline V gene, CDR1 corresponds to SQVTM and CDR2 to ANQGSEA. A patient counted as having stable Graves' hyperthyroidism if no progression to ophthalmopathy occurred over 18 months of follow-up. The hyperthyroidism patients were between 18 and 65 years old and newly diagnosed, with a disease duration of less than 2 months. Patients with uncontrolled infections, other autoimmune diseases, pregnancy or lactation were excluded. Diagnoses were established on the basis of clinical symptoms, serum thyroxine and TRAb, thyroid ultrasound, and orbital computed tomography. Ficoll-Paque density gradient centrifugation was used to isolate PBMCs from about 10 ml of fresh peripheral blood. Trizol reagent was used to extract total RNA, and RNA quality was then checked on an Agilent 2100 Bioanalyzer.

This clonotype was recorded a few times. The clone's antigen remains unknown. The sample holds no much larger clone one base away, and base qualities are not on file. TCR beta CDR3 regions were amplified from RNA transcripts. A first-round RT-PCR of the TCR CDR3 used the HTBI primer set with the Qiagen OneStep RT-PCR kit. The libraries were constructed in a second round of multiplex PCR and then size-selected and purified. Libraries were sequenced paired-end with 100 bp reads on an Illumina HiSeq2000. The paper's data handling went like this. SOAPnuke was used to process the raw data, throwing out any read that contained adapters or uncalled bases, had a mean Phred below 15, or lacked an exact constant-primer or identifier match. High-quality paired reads were merged with COPE v1.2.5, and unique nucleotide sequences were defined as clonotypes. MiTCR v1.1 was used to align the clonotypes against IMGT TRBV, TRBD and TRBJ reference segments. Only V-J combinations with frequency above 0.0001, covering 99% to 99.2% of repertoires, were analysed. A TCS score was defined as the ratio between F50 (clonal expansion) and ExV (chaos), using BLOSUM62-based TCRdist between CDR3 peptides within each V-J. Welch's t-statistics and random forest reduced around 520 V-J features to roughly 13, which were used in a naive Bayes classifier (R e1071). In TCRdb, the public reads were trimmed at Q25 with fastp and aligned with MiXCR, with productive beta chains retained. A single entry per CDR3 protein holds the most common genes and DNA from its merged rows. The authors' filters were not applied to this entry. The sample table shows approximately 400,000 distinct CDR3 sequences, and 15% to 18% are seen once. Roughly 15% of the sample is held by the ten biggest clonotypes.

Paper-wide results and their limitations: A model built on a 13 V-J signature distinguished ophthalmopathy from stable hyperthyroidism, reaching 85% to 90% sensitivity and about 81% specificity in cross-validation and 80%/75% in testing. Most expanded thyroid clonotypes (frequency above 0.001) were also found in blood, which suggests that blood repertoires may mirror thyroid immune responses. In validation, progression to ophthalmopathy was predicted by the model with 70.59% sensitivity and 72.22% specificity, a median of about 6.4 months before onset. Sample size was not statistically predetermined, and blinding of investigators to group allocation was not performed.

Material: blood. This sequence was found in a woman aged 18-35 years with Graves' hyperthyroidism. This sequence uses TRBV29-1 and TRBJ1-6; a tentative D call is TRBD1 (6 bases match). The CDR3: CSVADSPYNSPLHF. The DNA reads TGCAGCGTTGCGGACAGCCCCTATAATTCACCCCTCCACTTT.